The 22 T cell receptor beta chains listed next were all sequenced from one sample in a study of cytomegalovirus exposure and HLA in healthy donors. Profiled with immunoSEQ multiplex PCR; TCRdb holds only in-frame clones, not every one. The sample holds approximately 190,000 clones, about 80% seen once. Sequencing was done on a sample of PBMCs. These receptors came from a man aged 18 to 35 in good health and CMV-seropositive.

The sample holds a few counts of this clone. This chain links TRBV4-2 with TRBJ2-7, with 9 bases identical to TRBD1. Trimming at V came to 0 bases and at J to 4 bases, leaving 4 bases not matched to a gene. Looked up from germline, CDR1 is LGHNA and CDR2 is YNFKEQ. The CDR3 runs 15 residues. This CDR3 is CASSQDGTGKYEQYF. The CDR3 DNA sequence: TGTGCCAGCAGCCAAGACGGGACAGGGAAGTACGAGCAGTACTTC.

V is TRBV9 and J is TRBJ2-1; the match to TRBD2 covers 13 bases. The CDR3 contains 19 residues. V shed 0 bases and J 5 bases; nucleotides not matched to a gene: 11. Germline CDR1 is SGDLS and CDR2 is YYNGEE. As DNA, the CDR3 is TGTGCCAGCAGCGTAGGCCCTTGGACTAGCGGGAGATATCACAATGAGCAGTTCTTC. Its protein product is CASSVGPWTSGRYHNEQFF. Together with reference TRBV9 and TRBJ2-1, the CDR3 gives the full variable domain: DSGVTQTPKHLITATGQRVTLRCSPRSGDLSVYWYQQSLDQGLQFLIQYYNGEERAKGNILERFSAQQFPDLHSELNLSSLELGDSALYFCASSVGPWTSGRYHNEQFFGPGTRLTVL.

This chain links TRBV30 with TRBJ1-3, with TRBD1 as a possible D gene (6 bases). The V and J ends lost 2 bases and 4 bases respectively, with 15 bases between them. From germline, CDR1 is GTSNPN and CDR2 SVGIG (reference sequence). The CDR3 is 15 amino acids. The CDR3 region is CAWSPPRGSGNTIYF. The CDR3 nucleotides read TGTGCCTGGAGTCCCCCCAGGGGTTCCGGAAACACCATATATTTT.

The gene calls are TRBV4-1 and TRBJ2-7, with D hard to call. The CDR3 totals 15 residues. CDR1 and CDR2 (germline): MGHRA, YSYEKL. V was cut by 0 bases and J by 4 bases, with 13 bases left in between. CDR3 amino acids: CASSQEPSGPYEQYF. CDR3 coding DNA: TGCGCCAGCAGCCAAGAGCCTAGTGGCCCTTACGAGCAGTACTTC.

The rearrangement uses TRBV4-3 and TRBJ2-7; no firm D call. The V and J ends lost 0 bases and 12 bases respectively, with 12 bases between them. Per the germline V gene, CDR1 is LGHNA and CDR2 is YSLEER. The CDR3 totals 12 residues. CDR3 amino acids: CASSQDDRLPYF. CDR3 DNA sequence: TGCGCCAGCAGCCAAGATGATAGACTCCCGTACTTC.

This clone was counted a single time. V is TRBV29-1 and J is TRBJ2-1; 10 bases line up with TRBD2. This CDR3 has 11 residues. The germline CDR1 and CDR2 sequences are SQVTM and ANQGSEA. The CDR3 here is CTKLAGSEQFF. In DNA form, the CDR3 reads TGCACCAAACTAGCGGGATCTGAGCAGTTCTTC.

The rearrangement uses TRBV27 and TRBJ1-2; 7 positions agree with TRBD1. From germline, CDR1 is MNHEY and CDR2 SMNVEV (reference sequence). V trimming: 2 bases; J trimming: 0 bases; junction bases outside the gene matches: 3. This CDR3 has 15 residues. This chain's CDR3 is CASSLATGTNYGYTF. Here the CDR3 DNA reads TGTGCCAGCAGTTTAGCGACAGGGACTAACTATGGCTACACCTTC.

The CDR3 DNA reads as TGCGCCAGCAGCCAAGGACCATCATCCAGGGGGCGGGAGACCCAGTACTTC. Amino acid sequence: CASSQGPSSRGRETQYF. This sequence joins TRBV4-1 and TRBJ2-5; TRBD1 aligns across 8 bases. V trimming: 1 base; J trimming: 5 bases; junction bases outside the gene matches: 12. Germline CDR1 MGHRA, CDR2 YSYEKL. The CDR3 is 17 residues long.

The chain employs TRBV10-3 and TRBJ2-5; TRBD2 agrees at 14 bases. Trimming took 4 bases from V and 3 from J; bases not matched to a gene: 4. The CDR3 has 16 amino acids. The germline V gene has CDR1 ENHRY and CDR2 SYGVKD. CDR3: CAISGSGLAGEETQYF. The CDR3 DNA is TGTGCCATCAGTGGATCGGGACTAGCGGGAGAAGAGACCCAGTACTTC.

The chain couples TRBV19 to TRBJ1-2, with D perhaps TRBD1 (5 bases). With 4 bases removed from V and 0 bases from J, the gap between germline ends came to 12 bases. The CDR3 loop spans 15 amino acids. Looked up from germline, CDR1 is LNHDA and CDR2 is SQIVND (reference sequence). The CDR3 DNA is TGTGCCAGTAGTAACCGGGGGACTACTAACTATGGCTACACCTTC. This gives the protein CASSNRGTTNYGYTF.

The chain couples TRBV9 to TRBJ2-1, with a possible D match to TRBD2 (6 bases). This CDR3 has 15 amino acids. Trimming removed 3 bases from V and 9 bases from J, with 19 bases in between. CDR1 is SGDLS and CDR2 is YYNGEE in the germline V gene. The CDR3 bases are TGTGCCAGCAGCGGGACGGGGGATCCCCATATTGAGCAGTTCTTC. Amino acids: CASSGTGDPHIEQFF.

The V gene is TRBV28, the J gene TRBJ1-1; 7 bases match TRBD1. V lost 6 bases and J lost 4; bases outside the gene matches: 8. CDR3 length equals 14 residues. In germline, CDR1 is MDHEN, CDR2 SYDVKM. As DNA, the CDR3 is TGTGCCAGCAGCCAGACAGGGCTGGGCACTGAAGCTTTCTTT. Translated, it gives CASSQTGLGTEAFF.

This sequence joins TRBV7-2 and TRBJ2-7, with 7 bases lining up with TRBD2. V trimming: 4 bases; J trimming: 3 bases; junction bases outside the gene matches: 3. Germline CDR1 SGHTA, CDR2 FQGNSA. This CDR3 contains 13 residues. The CDR3 sequence: CASSSPGGYEQYF. The CDR3 DNA follows: TGTGCCAGCAGCTCGCCGGGGGGCTACGAGCAGTACTTC.

The chain employs TRBV6-6 and TRBJ2-7; maybe TRBD2 (6 bases). Germline V lookup: CDR1 MNHNY, CDR2 SVGAGI (reference sequence). This CDR3 is built from 11 residues. Between the trimmed V and J ends, which lost 4 bases and 7 bases, there was a span of 8 bases. This chain's CDR3 is CASSWGEEQYF. The CDR3 DNA sequence: TGTGCCAGCAGTTGGGGGGAAGAGCAGTACTTC.

This rearrangement joins TRBV5-1 to TRBJ1-1; D might be TRBD1 (6 bases). Germline loops: CDR1 SGHRS, CDR2 YFSETQ. The CDR3 has 15 amino acids. V was trimmed by 0 bases and J by 3 bases, leaving 12 bases between them. This CDR3 reads CASSLVRGGDTEAFF. As DNA, the CDR3 is TGCGCCAGCAGCTTGGTGAGGGGGGGGGACACTGAAGCTTTCTTT.

This sequence joins TRBV7-2 and TRBJ2-7; 7 bases fit TRBD1. CDR3 length equals 15 residues. Germline CDR1 and CDR2: SGHTA and FQGNSA. The J segment lost 3 bases and the V segment lost 2 bases, leaving 7 bases of the junction unmatched. The CDR3 spells CASSLQGQIVYEQYF. As DNA, the CDR3 is TGTGCCAGCAGCTTACAGGGACAGATAGTCTACGAGCAGTACTTC.

The rearrangement links TRBV5-4 to TRBJ2-7; D uncertain. The CDR3 is 13 residues long. Trimming cost V 0 bases and J 0 bases, with 4 bases left between them. The V gene's germline CDR1 is SGHNT and CDR2 YYREEE (reference sequence). The CDR3: CASSLATSYEQYF. As DNA, the CDR3 is TGTGCCAGCAGCTTGGCTACCTCCTACGAGCAGTACTTC.

The chain has TRBV6-6 and TRBJ1-5; weak D call: TRBD1 (5 bases). V was clipped by 0 bases and J by 3 bases, with 6 bases between them. Germline V gene lookup returns CDR1 MNHNY and CDR2 SVGAGI (reference sequence). This CDR3 contains 14 residues. The CDR3 region is CASSYSGDNQPQHF. The CDR3 coding sequence is TGTGCCAGCAGTTACTCAGGGGACAATCAGCCCCAGCATTTT.

The rearrangement uses TRBV19 and TRBJ2-1, with a possible D match to TRBD2 (5 bases). Germline CDR1 and CDR2: LNHDA and SQIVND (reference sequence). V shed 4 bases and J shed 6 bases, with 19 bases lying between them. This CDR3 comprises 16 residues. The CDR3 nucleotides are TGTGCCAGTAGTACCCAAACCGAGGGAGTGGCCAATGAGCAGTTCTTC. Its translation is CASSTQTEGVANEQFF.

The CDR3 DNA reads as TGTGCCTGGAGTGCTATCCCGCTGGGACAGCAAGAGACCCAGTACTTC. Its translation is CAWSAIPLGQQETQYF. This chain links TRBV30 with TRBJ2-5; 7 bases match TRBD1. In germline, CDR1 is GTSNPN, CDR2 SVGIG (reference sequence). Trimming at V came to 1 base and at J to 2 bases, leaving 10 bases not matched to a gene. The CDR3 runs 16 residues.

V gene TRBV10-3 combines with J gene TRBJ2-3; D is uncertain. CDR1 is ENHRY and CDR2 is SYGVKD in the germline V gene. V shed 2 bases and J shed 4 bases, with 4 bases lying between them. There are 12 residues in the CDR3. The CDR3 DNA is TGTGCCATCAGTGAGACAGCAGATACGCAGTATTTT. Translated, it gives CAISETADTQYF.

This clone was observed a single time. The rearrangement uses TRBV5-4 and TRBJ2-7, with 7 nucleotides matching TRBD2. This CDR3 spans 13 amino acids. Per the germline V gene, CDR1 is SGHNT and CDR2 is YYREEE (reference sequence). With 5 bases clipped from V and 2 bases from J, the junction kept 4 bases outside the gene matches. Here the CDR3 DNA reads TGTGCCAGCAGTCGGACTAGAACCTACGAGCAGTACTTC. Translated: CASSRTRTYEQYF. Variable domain in full (rest from reference TRBV5-4 and TRBJ2-7): ETGVTQSPTHLIKTRGQQVTLRCSSQSGHNTVSWYQQALGQGPQFIFQYYREEENGRGNFPPRFSGLQFPNYSSELNVNALELDDSALYLCASSRTRTYEQYFGPGTRLTVT.